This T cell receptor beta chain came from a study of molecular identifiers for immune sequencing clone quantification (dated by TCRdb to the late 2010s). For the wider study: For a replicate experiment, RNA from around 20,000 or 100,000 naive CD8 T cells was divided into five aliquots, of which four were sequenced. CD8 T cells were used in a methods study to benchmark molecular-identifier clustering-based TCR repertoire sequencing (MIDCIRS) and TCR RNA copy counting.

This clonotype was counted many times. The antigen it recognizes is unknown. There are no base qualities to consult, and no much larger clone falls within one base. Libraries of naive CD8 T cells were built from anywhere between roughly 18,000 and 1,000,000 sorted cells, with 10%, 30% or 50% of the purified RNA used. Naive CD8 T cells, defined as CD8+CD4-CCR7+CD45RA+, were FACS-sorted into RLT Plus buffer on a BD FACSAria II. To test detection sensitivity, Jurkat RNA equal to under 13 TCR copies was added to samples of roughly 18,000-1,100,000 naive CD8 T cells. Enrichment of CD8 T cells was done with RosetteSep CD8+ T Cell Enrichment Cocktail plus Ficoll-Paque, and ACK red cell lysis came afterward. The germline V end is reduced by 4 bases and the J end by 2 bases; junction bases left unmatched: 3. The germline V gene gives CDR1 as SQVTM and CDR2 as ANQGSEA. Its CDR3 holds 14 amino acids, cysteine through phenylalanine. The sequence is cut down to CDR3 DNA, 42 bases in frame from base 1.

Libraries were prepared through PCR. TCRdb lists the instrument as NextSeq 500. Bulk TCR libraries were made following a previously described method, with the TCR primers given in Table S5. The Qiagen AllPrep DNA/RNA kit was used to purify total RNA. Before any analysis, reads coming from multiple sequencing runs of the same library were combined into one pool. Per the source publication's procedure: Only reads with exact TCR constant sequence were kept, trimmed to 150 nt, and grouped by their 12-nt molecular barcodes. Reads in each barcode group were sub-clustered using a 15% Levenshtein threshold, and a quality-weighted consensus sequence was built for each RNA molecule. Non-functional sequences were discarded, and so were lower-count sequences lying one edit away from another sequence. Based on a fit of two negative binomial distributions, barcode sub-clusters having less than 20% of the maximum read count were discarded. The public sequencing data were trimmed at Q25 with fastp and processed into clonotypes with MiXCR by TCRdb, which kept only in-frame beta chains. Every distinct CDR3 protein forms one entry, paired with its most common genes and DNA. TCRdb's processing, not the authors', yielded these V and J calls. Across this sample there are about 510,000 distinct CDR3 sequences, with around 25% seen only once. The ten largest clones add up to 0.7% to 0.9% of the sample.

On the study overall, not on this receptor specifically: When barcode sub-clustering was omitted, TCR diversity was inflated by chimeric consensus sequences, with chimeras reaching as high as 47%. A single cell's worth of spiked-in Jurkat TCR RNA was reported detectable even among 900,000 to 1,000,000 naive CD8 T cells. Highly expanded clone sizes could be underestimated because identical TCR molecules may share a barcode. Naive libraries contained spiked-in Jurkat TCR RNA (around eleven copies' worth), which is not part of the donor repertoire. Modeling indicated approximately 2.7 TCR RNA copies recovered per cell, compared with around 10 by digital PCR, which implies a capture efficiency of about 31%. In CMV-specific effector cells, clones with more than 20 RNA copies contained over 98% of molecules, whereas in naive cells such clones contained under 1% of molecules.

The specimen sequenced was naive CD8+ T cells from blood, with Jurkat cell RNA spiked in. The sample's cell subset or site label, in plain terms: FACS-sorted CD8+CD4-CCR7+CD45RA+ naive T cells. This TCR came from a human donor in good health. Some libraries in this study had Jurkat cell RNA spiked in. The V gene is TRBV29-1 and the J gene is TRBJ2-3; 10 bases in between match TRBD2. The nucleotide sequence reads TGCAGCGTTGCCCTAGCGGGAGACACAGATACGCAGTATTTT. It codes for CSVALAGDTDTQYF.